The rows below give T cell receptor beta chains drawn from one sample of a study of T cells in Graves' hyperthyroidism and ophthalmopathy. One entry per CDR3 protein results from TCRdb running MiXCR on the multiplex PCR reads. The sample includes more than 300,000 distinct CDR3 sequences, around 13% seen only once; the top ten take around 23%. The sequenced sample consisted of blood. Receptors were obtained from a woman under 40 with Graves' hyperthyroidism. Each CDR3 is given with its conserved first and last residue. The D gene is left open where the match is weak. Where a row states a size, it is once, few, many or the class of an expanded clone; other rows omit it.

cdr3_aa: CASSPSGRATDEQFF
cdr3_nt: TGTGCCAGCAGCCCAAGCGGGAGGGCGACGGATGAGCAGTTCTTC
v_call: TRBV9
clone_size: few
d_call: TRBD2
j_call: TRBJ2-1

cdr3_aa: CASSLKDGPYEQYF
cdr3_nt: TGTGCCAGCTCACTTAAAGATGGACCCTACGAGCAGTACTTC
v_call: TRBV18
clone_size: few
d_call: .
j_call: TRBJ2-7

cdr3_aa: CASSIGGLGYGYTF
cdr3_nt: TGTGCCAGCAGCATCGGAGGGCTCGGATATGGCTACACCTTC
v_call: TRBV6-1
clone_size: many
d_call: .
j_call: TRBJ1-2

cdr3_aa: CASSVVSGGGNEQFF
cdr3_nt: TGTGCCAGCAGCGTGGTTTCGGGAGGAGGCAATGAGCAGTTCTTC
v_call: TRBV9
clone_size: .
d_call: TRBD2
j_call: TRBJ2-1

cdr3_aa: CASSLVPSGFTDTQYF
cdr3_nt: TGTGCCAGCAGCTTAGTCCCTAGCGGATTCACAGATACGCAGTATTTT
v_call: TRBV7-2
clone_size: many
d_call: TRBD2
j_call: TRBJ2-3

cdr3_aa: CASSLRAGGPEAGELFF
cdr3_nt: TGTGCCAGCAGTTTGAGAGCGGGAGGGCCGGAGGCCGGGGAGCTGTTTTTT
v_call: TRBV28
clone_size: many
d_call: TRBD2
j_call: TRBJ2-2

cdr3_aa: CASSRLAGGGYNEQFF
cdr3_nt: TGTGCCAGTAGTAGACTAGCGGGAGGGGGCTACAATGAGCAGTTCTTC
v_call: TRBV19
clone_size: .
d_call: TRBD2
j_call: TRBJ2-1

cdr3_aa: CSAGTGTSRSLYEQYF
cdr3_nt: TGCAGTGCGGGGACCGGGACATCCAGATCTCTTTACGAGCAGTACTTC
v_call: TRBV20-1
clone_size: many
d_call: .
j_call: TRBJ2-7

cdr3_aa: CASSGGQWNTEAFF
cdr3_nt: TGTGCCAGCAGCGGGGGACAGTGGAACACTGAAGCTTTCTTT
v_call: TRBV12-3/TRBV12-4
clone_size: many
d_call: TRBD1
j_call: TRBJ1-1

cdr3_aa: CASSLVAGGPEAQYF
cdr3_nt: TGTGCCAGCAGCTTGGTAGCGGGAGGGCCCGAGGCCCAGTACTTC
v_call: TRBV5-4
clone_size: .
d_call: TRBD2
j_call: TRBJ2-5

cdr3_aa: CASSPARYDTQYF
cdr3_nt: TGTGCCAGCAGCCCCGCCCGGTACGATACGCAGTATTTT
v_call: TRBV11-2
clone_size: many
d_call: .
j_call: TRBJ2-3

cdr3_aa: CASSLGAGLQETQYF
cdr3_nt: TGTGCCAGCAGCTTGGGAGCGGGCCTCCAAGAGACCCAGTACTTC
v_call: TRBV11-2
clone_size: many
d_call: .
j_call: TRBJ2-5

cdr3_aa: CAGRQIEAFF
cdr3_nt: TGTGCCGGCAGACAAATTGAAGCTTTCTTT
v_call: TRBV2
clone_size: .
d_call: .
j_call: TRBJ1-1

cdr3_aa: CASSEFGGKGYEQYF
cdr3_nt: TGTGCCAGCAGTGAATTTGGCGGTAAGGGGTACGAGCAGTACTTC
v_call: TRBV2
clone_size: many
d_call: .
j_call: TRBJ2-7

cdr3_aa: CASKAGGPEKLFF
cdr3_nt: TGTGCCAGCAAAGCGGGGGGCCCTGAAAAACTGTTTTTT
v_call: TRBV6-1
clone_size: .
d_call: .
j_call: TRBJ1-4

cdr3_aa: CASSFRGVTYEQYF
cdr3_nt: TGTGCCAGCAGTTTCCGCGGGGTAACGTACGAGCAGTACTTC
v_call: TRBV28
clone_size: many
d_call: .
j_call: TRBJ2-7

cdr3_aa: CASSTTGQGETQYF
cdr3_nt: TGTGCCAGCAGTACTACGGGACAGGGGGAGACCCAGTACTTC
v_call: TRBV28
clone_size: many
d_call: TRBD1
j_call: TRBJ2-5

cdr3_aa: CASSQDVASGSDEQFF
cdr3_nt: TGCGCCAGCAGCCAAGATGTGGCTAGCGGGAGTGATGAGCAGTTCTTC
v_call: TRBV4-1
clone_size: few
d_call: TRBD2
j_call: TRBJ2-1

cdr3_aa: CATEDTRGGELFF
cdr3_nt: TGTGCCACCGAGGACACTCGGGGCGGGGAGCTGTTTTTT
v_call: TRBV2
clone_size: many
d_call: .
j_call: TRBJ2-2

cdr3_aa: CASSMTSGKHETQYF
cdr3_nt: TGTGCCAGCAGCATGACTAGCGGGAAACATGAGACCCAGTACTTC
v_call: TRBV11-2
clone_size: many
d_call: TRBD2
j_call: TRBJ2-5

cdr3_aa: CASSQRGAWTEAFF
cdr3_nt: TGTGCCAGCAGCCAAAGAGGGGCCTGGACTGAAGCTTTCTTT
v_call: TRBV3-1
clone_size: .
d_call: .
j_call: TRBJ1-1

cdr3_aa: CATSEPPGQGSTDTQYF
cdr3_nt: TGTGCCACCAGTGAACCTCCGGGACAGGGTAGCACAGATACGCAGTATTTT
v_call: TRBV24-1
clone_size: many
d_call: TRBD1
j_call: TRBJ2-3

cdr3_aa: CASCRGDYGQYF
cdr3_nt: TGTGCCAGCTGCCGGGGGGACTACGGGCAGTACTTC
v_call: TRBV28
clone_size: once
d_call: TRBD2
j_call: TRBJ2-7

cdr3_aa: CASSLGVPSGNTIYF
cdr3_nt: TGCGCCAGCAGCTTGGGCGTACCCTCTGGAAACACCATATATTTT
v_call: TRBV5-1
clone_size: few
d_call: .
j_call: TRBJ1-3

cdr3_aa: CASSSIIWNTEAFF
cdr3_nt: TGTGCCAGTAGTTCGATTATTTGGAACACTGAAGCTTTCTTT
v_call: TRBV19
clone_size: once
d_call: .
j_call: TRBJ1-1

cdr3_aa: CASSLVGLSGELFF
cdr3_nt: TGTGCCAGCAGCTTAGTGGGACTGTCCGGGGAGCTGTTTTTT
v_call: TRBV7-9
clone_size: .
d_call: .
j_call: TRBJ2-2

cdr3_aa: CAWTPPGFSRGYTF
cdr3_nt: TGTGCCTGGACCCCACCGGGATTCTCTAGGGGCTACACCTTC
v_call: TRBV30
clone_size: many
d_call: .
j_call: TRBJ1-2

cdr3_aa: CASSQDRAGVGEQYF
cdr3_nt: TGTGCCAGCAGCCAAGATCGAGCGGGAGTTGGCGAGCAGTACTTC
v_call: TRBV3-1
clone_size: few
d_call: TRBD2
j_call: TRBJ2-7

cdr3_aa: CASSVQDRPTDTQYF
cdr3_nt: TGTGCCAGCAGTGTTCAGGACCGTCCTACAGATACGCAGTATTTT
v_call: TRBV2
clone_size: many
d_call: .
j_call: TRBJ2-3